This TCR beta chain was observed in a study of CD8 T cells in Susac syndrome. This CDR3 contains 14 residues. Germline values: CDR1 SNHLY, CDR2 FYNNEI. Trimming shortened V by 7 bases and J by 3 bases, and 10 bases separated the two germline ends. TCR beta sequences were obtained from blood CD8+ and CD4+ T cells. Control patients had untreated stable or active relapsing-remitting multiple sclerosis by revised McDonald criteria. The CD8+ and CD4+ T cells were negatively isolated, with the TEMRA cells enriched by FACS. Reverse transcription of about 0.45 to 1 ug RNA was performed with random hexamers. immunoSEQ multiplex PCR amplified TCR beta CDR3 across 54 Vbeta, 13 Jbeta. TCRdb ran MiXCR on the immunoSEQ multiplex PCR reads and lists one entry per CDR3 protein. The table includes around 120,000 distinct CDR3 sequences, about 92% detected once.

This receptor was taken from a human donor with multiple sclerosis. Material for sequencing was CD4+ T cells from PBMCs. This chain connects TRBV2 to TRBJ2-6, with TRBD1 as a possible D gene (5 bases). The CDR3 region is CASNLGVGANVLTF. In nucleotides, the CDR3 is TGTGCCAGCAACTTAGGGGTTGGGGCCAACGTCCTGACTTTC.